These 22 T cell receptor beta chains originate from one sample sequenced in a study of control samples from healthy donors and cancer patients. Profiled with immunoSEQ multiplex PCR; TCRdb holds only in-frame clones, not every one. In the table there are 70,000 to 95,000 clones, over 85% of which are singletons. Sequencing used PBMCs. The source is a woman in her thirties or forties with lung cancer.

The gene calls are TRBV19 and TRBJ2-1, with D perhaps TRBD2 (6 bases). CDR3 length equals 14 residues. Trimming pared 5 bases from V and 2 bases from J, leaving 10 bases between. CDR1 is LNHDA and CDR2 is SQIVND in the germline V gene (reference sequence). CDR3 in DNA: TGTGCCAGTAGTTCGGGAGCAGCCTACAATGAGCAGTTCTTC. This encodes CASSSGAAYNEQFF.

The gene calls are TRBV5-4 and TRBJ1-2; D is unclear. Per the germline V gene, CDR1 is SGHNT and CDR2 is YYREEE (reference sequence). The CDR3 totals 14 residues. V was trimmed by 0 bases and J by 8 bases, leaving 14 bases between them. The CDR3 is CASSLELLREGYTF. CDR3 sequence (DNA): TGTGCCAGCAGCTTGGAGTTGTTAAGGGAAGGCTACACCTTC.

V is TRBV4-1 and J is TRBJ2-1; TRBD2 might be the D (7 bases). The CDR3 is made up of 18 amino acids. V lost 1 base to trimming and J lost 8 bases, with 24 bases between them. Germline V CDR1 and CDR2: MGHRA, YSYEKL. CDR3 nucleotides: TGCGCCAGCAGCCAAGTTAGGCAAGGGGCCATGGGGGGGCATGAGCAGTTCTTC. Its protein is CASSQVRQGAMGGHEQFF.

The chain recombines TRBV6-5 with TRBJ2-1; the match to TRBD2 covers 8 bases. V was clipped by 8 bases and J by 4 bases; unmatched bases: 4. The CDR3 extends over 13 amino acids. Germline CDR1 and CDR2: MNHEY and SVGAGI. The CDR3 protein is CASERGRYNEQFF. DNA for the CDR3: TGTGCCAGCGAGCGGGGGAGGTACAATGAGCAGTTCTTC.

CDR3 sequence reads: CAWSVPEGETQYF. The CDR3 DNA reads as TGTGCCTGGAGTGTACCGGAGGGGGAGACCCAGTACTTC. The rearrangement links TRBV30 to TRBJ2-5; maybe TRBD2 (6 bases). The germline V gene encodes CDR1 GTSNPN and CDR2 SVGIG (reference sequence). The CDR3 loop spans 13 amino acids. Trimming removed 0 bases from V and 5 bases from J, with 10 bases in between.

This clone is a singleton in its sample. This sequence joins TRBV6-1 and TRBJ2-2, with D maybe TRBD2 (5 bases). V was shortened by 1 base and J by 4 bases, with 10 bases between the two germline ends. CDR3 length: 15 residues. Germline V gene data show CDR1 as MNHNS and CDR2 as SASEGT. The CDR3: CASSEVDWGTGELFF. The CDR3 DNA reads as TGTGCCAGCAGTGAAGTGGACTGGGGCACCGGGGAGCTGTTTTTT.

This CDR3 reads CASRLGRNTFNYEQYF. Written as DNA, the CDR3 is TGTGCCAGCCGCCTTGGTCGAAACACATTTAACTACGAGCAGTACTTC. V is TRBV21-1 and J is TRBJ2-7; the DNA was not used to check the table's D call, TRBD1. TRBV21-1 is termed a pseudogene. The CDR3 sequence is 16 residues long.

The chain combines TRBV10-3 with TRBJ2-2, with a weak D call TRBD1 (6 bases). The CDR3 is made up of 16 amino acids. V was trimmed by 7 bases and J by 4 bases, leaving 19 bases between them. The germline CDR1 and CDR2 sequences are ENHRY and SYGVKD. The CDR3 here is CAINRVAGEGTGELFF. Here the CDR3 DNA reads TGTGCCATCAACAGAGTGGCAGGGGAAGGCACCGGGGAGCTGTTTTTT.

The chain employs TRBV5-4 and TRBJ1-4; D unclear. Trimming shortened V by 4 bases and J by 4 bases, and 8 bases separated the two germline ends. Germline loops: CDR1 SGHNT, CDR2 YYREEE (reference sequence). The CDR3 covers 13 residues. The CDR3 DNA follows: TGTGCCAGCAGCCACGACGGTAATGAAAAACTGTTTTTT. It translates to CASSHDGNEKLFF.

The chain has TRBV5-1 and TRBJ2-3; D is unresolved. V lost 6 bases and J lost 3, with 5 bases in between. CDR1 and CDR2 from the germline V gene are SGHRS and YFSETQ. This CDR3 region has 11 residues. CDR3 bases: TGCGCCAGCACCCTTACAGATACGCAGTATTTT. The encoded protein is CASTLTDTQYF.

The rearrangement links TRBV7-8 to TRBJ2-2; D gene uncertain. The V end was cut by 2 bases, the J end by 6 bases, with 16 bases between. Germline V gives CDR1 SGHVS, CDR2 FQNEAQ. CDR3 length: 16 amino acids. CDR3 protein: CASSLLGLGFSGELFF. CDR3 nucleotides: TGTGCCAGCAGCTTACTAGGGCTAGGCTTTTCCGGGGAGCTGTTTTTT.

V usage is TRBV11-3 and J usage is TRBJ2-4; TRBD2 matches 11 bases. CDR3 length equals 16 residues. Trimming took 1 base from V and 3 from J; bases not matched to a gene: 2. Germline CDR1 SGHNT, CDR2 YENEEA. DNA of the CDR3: TGTGCCAGCAGCTTAGGCGGGACTAGCGGCAAAAACATTCAGTACTTC. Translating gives CASSLGGTSGKNIQYF.

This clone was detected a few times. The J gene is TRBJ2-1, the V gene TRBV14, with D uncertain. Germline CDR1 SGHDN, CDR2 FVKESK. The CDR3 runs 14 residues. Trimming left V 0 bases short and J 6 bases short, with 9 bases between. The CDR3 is CASSQDWTVNEQFF. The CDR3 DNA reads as TGTGCCAGCAGCCAAGATTGGACCGTCAATGAGCAGTTCTTC.

The CDR3 bases are TGTGCCAGCTCCGCGAACGGGAACACTGAAGCTTTCTTT. Translating gives CASSANGNTEAFF. V and J are TRBV2 and TRBJ1-1; no clear D gene. The germline gives CDR1 SNHLY, CDR2 FYNNEI. Between the trimmed V and J ends, which lost 8 bases and 1 base, there was a span of 11 bases. The CDR3 contains 13 residues.

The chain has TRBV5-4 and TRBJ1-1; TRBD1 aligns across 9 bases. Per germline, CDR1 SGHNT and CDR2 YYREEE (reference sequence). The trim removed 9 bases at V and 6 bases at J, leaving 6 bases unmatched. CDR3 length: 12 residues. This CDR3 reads CATQGAKAEAFF. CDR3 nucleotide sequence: TGTGCCACACAGGGGGCTAAGGCTGAAGCTTTCTTT. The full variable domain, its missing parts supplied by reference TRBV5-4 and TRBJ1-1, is ETGVTQSPTHLIKTRGQQVTLRCSSQSGHNTVSWYQQALGQGPQFIFQYYREEENGRGNFPPRFSGLQFPNYSSELNVNALELDDSALYLCATQGAKAEAFFGQGTRLTVV.

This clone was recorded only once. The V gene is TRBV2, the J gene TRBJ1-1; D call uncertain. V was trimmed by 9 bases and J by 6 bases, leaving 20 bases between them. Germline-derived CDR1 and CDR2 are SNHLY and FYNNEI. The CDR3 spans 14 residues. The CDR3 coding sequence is TGTGCCAGGGAATTAGGGAGTATGAATTCTGAAGCTTTCTTT. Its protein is CARELGSMNSEAFF. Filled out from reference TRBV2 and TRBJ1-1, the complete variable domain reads EPEVTQTPSHQVTQMGQEVILRCVPISNHLYFYWYRQILGQKVEFLVSFYNNEISEKSEIFDDQFSVERPDGSNFTLKIRSTKLEDSAMYFCARELGSMNSEAFFGQGTRLTVV.

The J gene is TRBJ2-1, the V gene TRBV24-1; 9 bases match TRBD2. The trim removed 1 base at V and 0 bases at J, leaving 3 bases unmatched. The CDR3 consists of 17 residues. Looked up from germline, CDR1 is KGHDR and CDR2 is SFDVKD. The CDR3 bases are TGTGCCACCAGTGATTTAGTGACTAGCGGCTCCTACAATGAGCAGTTCTTC. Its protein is CATSDLVTSGSYNEQFF.

CDR3 nucleotide sequence: TGTGCCAGCAGCCCCCCATCACCGGGGAGTGGGGCCAACGTCCTGACTTTC. Residues: CASSPPSPGSGANVLTF. V and J are TRBV5-4 and TRBJ2-6; the D gene is possibly TRBD2 (5 bases). This CDR3 is 17 amino acids long. Germline-derived CDR1 and CDR2 are SGHNT and YYREEE (reference sequence). V shed 4 bases and J shed 3 bases, with 17 bases lying between them.

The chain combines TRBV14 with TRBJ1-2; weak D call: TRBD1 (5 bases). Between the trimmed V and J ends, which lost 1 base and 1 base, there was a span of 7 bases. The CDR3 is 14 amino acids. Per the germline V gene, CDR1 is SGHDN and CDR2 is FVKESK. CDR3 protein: CASSQGGSNYGYTF. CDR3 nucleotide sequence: TGTGCCAGCAGCCAAGGGGGCAGTAACTATGGCTACACCTTC.

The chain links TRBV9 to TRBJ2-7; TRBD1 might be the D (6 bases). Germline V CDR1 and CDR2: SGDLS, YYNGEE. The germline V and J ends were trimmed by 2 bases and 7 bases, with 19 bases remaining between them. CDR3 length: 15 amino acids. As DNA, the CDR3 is TGTGCCAGCAGCGTCGATATCGGGAAGGGGGTTGAGCAGTACTTC. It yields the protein CASSVDIGKGVEQYF.

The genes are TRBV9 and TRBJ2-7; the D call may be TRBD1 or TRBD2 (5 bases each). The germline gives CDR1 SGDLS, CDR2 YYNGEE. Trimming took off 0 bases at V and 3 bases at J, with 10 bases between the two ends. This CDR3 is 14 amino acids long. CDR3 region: CASSVGGVGYEQYF. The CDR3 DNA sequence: TGTGCCAGCAGCGTAGGAGGGGTTGGCTACGAGCAGTACTTC.

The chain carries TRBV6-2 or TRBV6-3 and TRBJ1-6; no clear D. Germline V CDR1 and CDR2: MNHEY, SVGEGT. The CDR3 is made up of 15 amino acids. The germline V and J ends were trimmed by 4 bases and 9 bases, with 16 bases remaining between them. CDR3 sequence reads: CASSFLQTSFSPLHF. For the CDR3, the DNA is TGTGCCAGCAGTTTTCTTCAGACCTCCTTTTCACCCCTCCACTTT.